The 30 T cell receptor beta chains below all came from one sample that was sequenced in a study of T cell clonotyping in hematopoietic cell transplantation. Profiling relied on immunoSEQ multiplex PCR, and the TCRdb table lists in-frame clones only, not all of them. The sample has about 29,000 clones, more than 60% seen once. This sample's time point: recipient sample about 28 days before transplant, after cytoreduction. The sample here was peripheral blood mononuclear cells, taken before stem cell transplant. These TCRs come from a woman aged 25 to 45 with chronic myeloid leukemia. Some clones in this sample may be carry-over from other donors' samples.

The chain joins TRBV19 to TRBJ1-5; no clear D gene. This CDR3 is built from 14 residues. The V gene lost 5 bases and the J gene lost 4 bases, with 12 bases spanning the gap. CDR1 LNHDA and CDR2 SQIVND come from the germline V gene (reference sequence). The CDR3 sequence: CASSPALLNQPQHF. Here the CDR3 DNA reads TGTGCCAGTAGTCCAGCTCTTCTAAATCAGCCCCAGCATTTT.

V usage is TRBV4-2 and J usage is TRBJ2-1; the match to TRBD2 covers 10 bases. The CDR3 loop spans 16 amino acids. V shed 0 bases, J shed 10 bases, and the junction held 9 bases outside the gene matches. CDR1 is LGHNA and CDR2 is YNFKEQ in the germline V gene. CDR3 loop: CASSQDEAAGGQEQFF. DNA of the CDR3: TGTGCCAGCAGCCAAGATGAGGCAGCGGGGGGGCAGGAGCAGTTCTTC.

This clone was seen once. V usage is TRBV10-3 and J usage is TRBJ2-2, with D possibly being TRBD1 (6 bases). This CDR3 region has 14 residues. Trimming left V 2 bases short and J 5 bases short, with 9 bases between. Germline V gene data show CDR1 as ENHRY and CDR2 as SYGVKD. This CDR3 reads CAISEGQGTGELFF. CDR3 nucleotides: TGTGCCATCAGTGAGGGTCAGGGGACCGGGGAGCTGTTTTTT.

This clone was counted a few times. The CDR3 coding sequence is TGTGCCTGGTCGGACAGCCATCAAGAGACCCAGTACTTC. Protein product: CAWSDSHQETQYF. V usage is TRBV30 and J usage is TRBJ2-5, with a weak D call TRBD1 (6 bases). The V gene's germline CDR1 is GTSNPN and CDR2 SVGIG (reference sequence). Trimming removed 5 bases at V and 2 bases at J, with 12 bases between. The CDR3 extends over 13 amino acids.

A note on this clone: Germline and junction disagree at one end, which may indicate a read error. The chain carries TRBV29-1 and TRBJ2-7, with a tentative D call TRBD1 (5 bases). The V gene's germline CDR1 is SQVTM and CDR2 ANQGSEA. The CDR3 is 12 amino acids. DNA of the CDR3: TGCAGCGTGAAGGGGCCCTCCTACGAGCAGTGCTTC. It translates to CSVKGPSYEQCF.

The chain has TRBV6-6 and TRBJ1-4, with 7 positions matching TRBD1. The CDR3 extends over 14 amino acids. Germline lookup yields CDR1 MNHNY and CDR2 SVGAGI (reference sequence). The V segment lost 6 bases and the J segment 5 bases; nucleotides outside the gene matches: 6. CDR3 amino acids: CASRDRAWNEKLFF. In DNA form, the CDR3 reads TGTGCCAGCAGAGACAGGGCCTGGAATGAAAAACTGTTTTTT.

This chain connects TRBV18 to TRBJ2-5, with 7 nucleotides matching TRBD1. With V trimmed by 3 bases and J by 4 bases, 5 bases remained unmatched. In germline, CDR1 is KGHSH, CDR2 LQKENI. The CDR3 is 14 residues long. The CDR3 spells CASSPPTGRETQYF. As DNA, the CDR3 is TGTGCCAGCTCACCTCCGACAGGGAGAGAGACCCAGTACTTC. Together with reference TRBV18 and TRBJ2-5, the CDR3 gives the full variable domain: NAGVMQNPRHLVRRRGQEARLRCSPMKGHSHVYWYRQLPEEGLKFMVYLQKENIIDESGMPKERFSAEFPKEGPSILRIQQVVRGDSAAYFCASSPPTGRETQYFGPGTRLLVL.

The V call is TRBV28, the J call TRBJ1-2; 8 bases agree with TRBD1. V dropped 10 bases and J dropped 4; count of bases not matched to a gene: 8. Per the germline V gene, CDR1 is MDHEN and CDR2 is SYDVKM. CDR3 size: 13 residues. Here the CDR3 reads CATFLGQAYGYTF. DNA for the CDR3: TGTGCCACCTTTCTGGGACAGGCCTATGGCTACACCTTC.

The gene calls are TRBV30 and TRBJ1-2, with 10 bases lining up with TRBD1. This CDR3 has 13 residues. Trimming cost V 5 bases and J 2 bases; bases outside gene matches: 2. In germline, CDR1 is GTSNPN, CDR2 SVGIG (reference sequence). For the CDR3, the DNA is TGTGCCTGGTGGGACAGGGGAAACTATGGCTACACCTTC. The encoded protein is CAWWDRGNYGYTF.

The chain recombines TRBV25-1 with TRBJ2-1; 11 bases fit TRBD2. Germline CDR1 reads MGHDK; CDR2 reads SYGVNS. The CDR3 is 17 amino acids. V shed 4 bases and J 7 bases; nucleotides not matched to a gene: 12. The CDR3 nucleotides are TGTGCCAGCAGTGCTCGACTAGCGGGGATAATAGGGAATGAGCAGTTCTTC. It encodes CASSARLAGIIGNEQFF. The whole variable domain, remainder taken from reference TRBV25-1 and TRBJ2-1, is EADIYQTPRYLVIGTGKKITLECSQTMGHDKMYWYQQDPGMELHLIHYSYGVNSTEKGDLSSESTVSRIRTEHFPLTLESARPSHTSQYLCASSARLAGIIGNEQFFGPGTRLTVL.

This chain uses TRBV6-5 with TRBJ1-2; D is perhaps TRBD1 (5 bases). The CDR3 contains 13 residues. Germline assignment: CDR1 MNHEY and CDR2 SVGAGI. V was clipped by 6 bases and J by 4 bases, with 12 bases between them. The CDR3 DNA follows: TGTGCCAGCAGCGAAGACAGCCGCTATGGCTACACCTTC. Protein product: CASSEDSRYGYTF.

The CDR3 loop is CASSESGDIPNYGYTF. The CDR3 bases are TGTGCCAGCAGTGAATCGGGGGACATACCTAACTATGGCTACACCTTC. The chain couples TRBV25-1 to TRBJ1-2, with a possible D match to TRBD1 (6 bases). The CDR3 covers 16 residues. The V gene's germline CDR1 is MGHDK and CDR2 SYGVNS. V lost 1 base and J 0 bases, leaving 12 bases between the germline ends.

CDR3 amino acids: CATAGDRGWYEQYF. CDR3 bases: TGTGCCACCGCCGGTGACAGGGGTTGGTACGAGCAGTACTTC. V and J are TRBV25-1 and TRBJ2-7; 8 bases fit TRBD1. V shed 10 bases, J shed 4 bases, and the junction held 12 bases outside the gene matches. From germline, CDR1 is MGHDK and CDR2 SYGVNS. The CDR3 runs 14 residues.

The J gene is TRBJ2-3, the V gene TRBV4-2; D is unresolved. The CDR3 has 11 residues. V dropped 0 bases and J dropped 9 bases, with 4 bases sitting between them. Germline assignment: CDR1 LGHNA and CDR2 YNFKEQ. In DNA, the CDR3 is TGTGCCAGCAGCCAAGAGAAGACGCAGTATTTT. Translation gives CASSQEKTQYF.

The chain links TRBV9 to TRBJ2-3, with TRBD1 matching over 7 bases. Trimming took 3 bases from V and 6 from J; bases not matched to a gene: 16. The CDR3 sequence is 17 residues long. CDR1 is SGDLS, CDR2 YYNGEE, per germline. The DNA of the CDR3 is TGTGCCAGCAGCGCCGACTGGGGAGTTGACAGGGTTGATACGCAGTATTTT. It encodes CASSADWGVDRVDTQYF.

The chain has TRBV5-1 and TRBJ2-3, with D possibly being TRBD2 (6 bases). V dropped 3 bases and J dropped 3 bases, with 14 bases sitting between them. The CDR3 contains 15 residues. CDR1 is SGHRS and CDR2 is YFSETQ in the germline V gene. This CDR3 reads CASSSRSGGTDTQYF. CDR3 bases: TGCGCCAGCAGCTCCAGATCTGGAGGGACAGATACGCAGTATTTT.

The chain uses TRBV13 and TRBJ2-3, with D unresolved. Per germline, CDR1 PRHDT and CDR2 FYEKMQ (reference sequence). This CDR3 comprises 12 residues. The germline V and J ends were trimmed by 0 bases and 4 bases, with 2 bases remaining between them. CDR3 nucleotide sequence: TGTGCCAGCAGCTTAGGCGCAGATACGCAGTATTTT. Amino acids: CASSLGADTQYF.

This chain connects TRBV6-1 to TRBJ2-7; D is possibly TRBD2 (6 bases). The germline V gene has CDR1 MNHNS and CDR2 SASEGT. This CDR3 is built from 14 residues. Trimming took 4 bases from V and 2 from J, leaving 12 bases between them. The CDR3 coding sequence is TGTGCCAGCAGTGGTGGTGGGAGGACCTACGAGCAGTACGTC. This translates into CASSGGGRTYEQYV.

The chain uses TRBV9 and TRBJ1-3; D gene ambiguous. Between the trimmed V and J ends, which lost 0 bases and 0 bases, there was a span of 10 bases. CDR3 size: 16 residues. The germline CDR1 and CDR2 sequences are SGDLS and YYNGEE. The CDR3: CASSVDGRNSGNTIYF. The CDR3, as DNA: TGTGCCAGCAGCGTAGACGGACGGAACTCTGGAAACACCATATATTTT.

This clone was seen a handful of times. The chain recombines TRBV5-1 with TRBJ1-1; D ambiguous. The V end was cut by 6 bases, the J end by 0 bases, with 15 bases between. The CDR3 sequence is 15 residues long. The germline V gene has CDR1 SGHRS and CDR2 YFSETQ. The chain's CDR3 is CASTVLPDMNTEAFF. DNA of the CDR3: TGCGCCAGCACTGTCCTTCCTGATATGAACACTGAAGCTTTCTTT.

This chain connects TRBV30 to TRBJ1-2, with TRBD1 identical over 9 bases. V was clipped by 5 bases and J by 4 bases; unmatched bases: 2. Germline V gene lookup returns CDR1 GTSNPN and CDR2 SVGIG (reference sequence). The CDR3 runs 12 residues. Here the CDR3 reads CAWGDRAYGYTF. The CDR3 nucleotides are TGTGCCTGGGGGGACAGGGCCTATGGCTACACCTTC.

The V gene is TRBV4-1, the J gene TRBJ1-5; TRBD1 might be the D (5 bases). Looked up from germline, CDR1 is MGHRA and CDR2 is YSYEKL. The CDR3 covers 15 residues. Trimming removed 4 bases at V and 4 bases at J, with 14 bases between. CDR3 amino acids: CASSLITGVNQPQHF. The CDR3 DNA reads as TGCGCCAGCAGCCTTATAACAGGTGTTAATCAGCCCCAGCATTTT.

In its sample, this clone is medium-sized. The rearrangement joins TRBV2 to TRBJ2-5, with D uncertain. CDR3 length: 12 amino acids. CDR1 and CDR2 from the germline V gene are SNHLY and FYNNEI. V lost 7 bases, J lost 2 bases, and 8 bases lay in between. The CDR3 sequence: CASNRLQETQYF. CDR3 DNA: TGTGCCAGCAACCGATTACAAGAGACCCAGTACTTC.

The chain joins TRBV30 to TRBJ1-4; 8 bases are a match to TRBD1. The J segment lost 8 bases and the V segment lost 3 bases, leaving 11 bases of the junction unmatched. The germline gives CDR1 GTSNPN, CDR2 SVGIG (reference sequence). The CDR3 is 15 residues long. CDR3 coding DNA: TGTGCCTGGAGGGGCCAGGGGGCAGGAATCGAAAAACTGTTTTTT. Translating gives CAWRGQGAGIEKLFF.

The gene calls are TRBV6-1 and TRBJ2-7; the D is unclear. Looked up from germline, CDR1 is MNHNS and CDR2 is SASEGT. The CDR3 runs to 14 residues. The V gene lost 7 bases and the J gene lost 0 bases, with 13 bases spanning the gap. The CDR3 protein is CASTPEESSYEQYF. CDR3 sequence (DNA): TGTGCCAGCACCCCAGAAGAGTCCTCCTACGAGCAGTACTTC.

This chain uses TRBV19 with TRBJ1-1, with TRBD1 matching over 7 bases. The CDR3 has 15 residues. V was clipped by 6 bases and J by 5 bases; unmatched bases: 12. Per germline, CDR1 LNHDA and CDR2 SQIVND (reference sequence). The CDR3 is CASSKLDRVGTEAFF. The CDR3 DNA follows: TGTGCCAGTAGCAAGCTTGACAGGGTGGGGACTGAAGCTTTCTTT.

This sequence joins TRBV7-9 and TRBJ1-5; 8 bases agree with TRBD1. The CDR3 has 13 amino acids. Germline lookup yields CDR1 SEHNR and CDR2 FQNEAQ (reference sequence). The J segment lost 7 bases and the V segment lost 4 bases, leaving 3 bases of the junction unmatched. The CDR3 sequence is CASSSQGDQPQHF. CDR3 DNA sequence: TGTGCCAGCAGCTCACAGGGGGACCAGCCCCAGCATTTT.

The V call is TRBV20-1, the J call TRBJ1-1, with a tentative D call TRBD1 (5 bases). Looked up from germline, CDR1 is DFQATT and CDR2 is SNEGSKA (reference sequence). CDR3 length: 11 residues. V was pared by 3 bases and J by 8 bases, with 10 bases between. The CDR3 is CSASKAGEAFF. The CDR3 DNA is TGCAGTGCTAGTAAGGCAGGGGAAGCTTTCTTT.

V is TRBV2 and J is TRBJ2-2; D may be TRBD2 (5 bases). This CDR3 has 13 residues. In germline, CDR1 is SNHLY, CDR2 FYNNEI. Trimming stripped 6 bases from V and 7 bases from J, with 12 bases between. The CDR3 sequence: CASSRDGGGELFF. CDR3 in DNA: TGTGCCAGCAGCAGAGATGGAGGCGGGGAGCTGTTTTTT.

The chain uses TRBV11-2 and TRBJ2-5, with unresolved D. The CDR3 loop spans 11 amino acids. The V end was cut by 5 bases, the J end by 5 bases, with 6 bases between. Germline V lookup: CDR1 SGHAT, CDR2 FQNNGV. The CDR3 here is CASSIGETQYF. CDR3 nucleotide sequence: TGTGCCAGCAGCATCGGCGAGACCCAGTACTTC. Variable domain in full (rest from reference TRBV11-2 and TRBJ2-5): EAGVAQSPRYKIIEKRQSVAFWCNPISGHATLYWYQQILGQGPKLLIQFQNNGVVDDSQLPKDRFSAERLKGVDSTLKIQPAKLEDSAVYLCASSIGETQYFGPGTRLLVL.